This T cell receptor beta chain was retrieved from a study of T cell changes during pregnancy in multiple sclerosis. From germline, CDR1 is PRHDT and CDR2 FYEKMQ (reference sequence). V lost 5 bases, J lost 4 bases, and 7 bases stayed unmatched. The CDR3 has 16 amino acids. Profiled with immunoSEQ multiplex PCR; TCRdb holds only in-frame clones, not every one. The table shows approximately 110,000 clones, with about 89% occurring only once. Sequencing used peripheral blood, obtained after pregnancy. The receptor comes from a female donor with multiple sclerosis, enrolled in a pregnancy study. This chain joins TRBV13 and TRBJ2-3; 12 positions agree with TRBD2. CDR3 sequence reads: CASSTRTSGAADTQYF. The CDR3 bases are TGTGCCAGCAGCACCCGGACTAGCGGGGCGGCAGATACGCAGTATTTT.